This TCR beta chain was obtained from a study of OX40 agonist ivuxolimab in advanced cancers. In the study overall: Cancers in dose escalation were hepatocellular, melanoma, renal cell and head and neck. Cohort: more than 75% men, mean age approximately 64, aged about 20 to 79. General study points: In CD8+ T cells, expanded clones were on average more numerous than in CD4+. At 0.1 to 3.0 mg/kg and by week 6, CD4+ and CD8+ T cells in the blood had expanded clonally.

This clone appeared once. Its matching antigen is unknown. The assay was immunoSEQ multiplex PCR, and TCRdb's table has in-frame clones only and misses some. This table holds about 72,000 clones, approximately 90% found once. CDR3 length: 14 amino acids. V was pared by 0 bases and J by 5 bases, with 10 bases between. CDR1 and CDR2 from the germline V gene are LNHNV and YYDKDF (reference sequence). The gene calls are TRBV15 and TRBJ1-1; D is unresolved. This clonotype originated in an adult with an advanced solid tumor such as melanoma, head and neck, liver or kidney cancer. Specimen: CD4+ or CD8+ T cells sorted from blood, collected in a trial of the OX40 agonist ivuxolimab. This CDR3 reads CATSREYGGTEAFF. DNA of the CDR3: TGTGCCACCAGCAGAGAGTATGGTGGTACTGAAGCTTTCTTT.